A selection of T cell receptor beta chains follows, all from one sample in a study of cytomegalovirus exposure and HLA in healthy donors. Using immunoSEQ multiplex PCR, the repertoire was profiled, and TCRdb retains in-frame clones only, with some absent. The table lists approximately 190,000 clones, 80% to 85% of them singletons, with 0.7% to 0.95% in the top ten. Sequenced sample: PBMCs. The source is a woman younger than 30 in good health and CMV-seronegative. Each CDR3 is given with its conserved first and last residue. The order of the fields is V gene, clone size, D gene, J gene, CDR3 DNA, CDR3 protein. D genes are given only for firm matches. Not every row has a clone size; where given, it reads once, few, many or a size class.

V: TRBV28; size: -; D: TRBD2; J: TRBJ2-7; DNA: TGTGCCAGCAGTCCTCTAGCGGGAGGACCCTACGAGCAGTACTTC; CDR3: CASSPLAGGPYEQYF
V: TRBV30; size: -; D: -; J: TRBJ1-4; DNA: TGTGCCTGGAGTTTTGCAAGAAGTCAGGGGGAAAAACTGTTTTTT; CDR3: CAWSFARSQGEKLFF
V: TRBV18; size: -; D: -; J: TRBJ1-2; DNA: TGTGCCAGCTCACCCACGGGAAGGTATGGCTACACCTTC; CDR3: CASSPTGRYGYTF
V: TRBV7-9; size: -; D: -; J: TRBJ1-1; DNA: TGTGCCAGCAGCTTAGTTGTCAGGGAGAACACTGAAGCTTTCTTT; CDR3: CASSLVVRENTEAFF
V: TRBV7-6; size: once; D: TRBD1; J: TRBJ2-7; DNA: TGTGCCAGCAGCCTTCGACAGGGCTACGAGCAGTACTTC; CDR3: CASSLRQGYEQYF
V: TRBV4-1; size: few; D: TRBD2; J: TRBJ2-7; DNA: TGCGCCAGCAGCCGCGGGGGGTCGGGCCGGGGGGACTACGAGCAGTACTTC; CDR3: CASSRGGSGRGDYEQYF
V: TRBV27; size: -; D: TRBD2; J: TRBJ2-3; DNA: TGTGCCAGCAGTTTAGGTCTAGCGGCCACAGATACGCAGTATTTT; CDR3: CASSLGLAATDTQYF
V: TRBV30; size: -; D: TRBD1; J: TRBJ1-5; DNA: TGTGCCTGGAGTGTTTCGGGGACAGGCAATCAGCCCCAGCATTTT; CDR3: CAWSVSGTGNQPQHF
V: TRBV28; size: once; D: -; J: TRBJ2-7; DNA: TGTGCCAGCAGTTTTCGCTACGAGCAGTACTTC; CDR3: CASSFRYEQYF
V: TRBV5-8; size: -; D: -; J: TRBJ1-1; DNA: TGTGCCAGCAGCGCAGGGTTTTTAACTGAAGCTTTCTTT; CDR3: CASSAGFLTEAFF
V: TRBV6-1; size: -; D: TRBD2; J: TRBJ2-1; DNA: TGTGCCAGCAGTGAACATCAGGGAGGGCGGAATGAGCAGTTCTTC; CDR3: CASSEHQGGRNEQFF
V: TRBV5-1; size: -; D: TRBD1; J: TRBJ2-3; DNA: TGCGCCAGCAGCGCACAGGGGCCAGATACGCAGTATTTT; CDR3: CASSAQGPDTQYF
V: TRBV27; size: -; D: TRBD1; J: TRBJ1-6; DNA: TGTGCCAGCAGAGTAACGCCGGGACAGAGCAATTCACCCCTCCACTTT; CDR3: CASRVTPGQSNSPLHF
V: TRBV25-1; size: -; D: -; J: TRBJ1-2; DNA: TGTGCCAGCAGTAGTTGGGACATAAATAGGCATGGCTACACCTTC; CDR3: CASSSWDINRHGYTF
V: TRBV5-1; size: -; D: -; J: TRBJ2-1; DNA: TGCGCCAGCAGCTTAGCGGGACAGGCGTACAATGAGCAGTTCTTC; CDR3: CASSLAGQAYNEQFF
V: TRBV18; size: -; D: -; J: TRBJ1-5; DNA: TGTGCCAGCTCACCACGAGGCAATCAGCCCCAGCATTTT; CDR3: CASSPRGNQPQHF
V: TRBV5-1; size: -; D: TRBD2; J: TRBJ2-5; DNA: TGCGCCAGCAGCTTGGGCGGGGGGGAAGAGACCCAGTACTTC; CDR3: CASSLGGGEETQYF
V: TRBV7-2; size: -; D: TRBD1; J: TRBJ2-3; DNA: TGTGCCAGCAGCTTACCAGAGGGGGACAGCACGTGGACAGATACGCAGTATTTT; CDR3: CASSLPEGDSTWTDTQYF
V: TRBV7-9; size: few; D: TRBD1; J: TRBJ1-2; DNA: TGTGCCAGCAGTTCAGGACAGGGCGGCGATGGCTACACCTTC; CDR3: CASSSGQGGDGYTF
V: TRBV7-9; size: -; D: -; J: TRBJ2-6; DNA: TGTGCCAGCAGCTCTCGGGACTCTGGGGCCAACGTCCTGACTTTC; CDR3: CASSSRDSGANVLTF
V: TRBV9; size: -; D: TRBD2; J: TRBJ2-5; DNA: TGTGCCAGCAGCCAAGGGACTACACAAGAGACCCAGTACTTC; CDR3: CASSQGTTQETQYF
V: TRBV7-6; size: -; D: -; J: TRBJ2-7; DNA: TGTGCCAGCAGCCCCTCGGGGACCTACGAGCAGTACTTC; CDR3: CASSPSGTYEQYF
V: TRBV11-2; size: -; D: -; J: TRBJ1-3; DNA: TGTGCCAGCAGCTTAGGGGAGGCGAGCTCTGGAAACACCATATATTTT; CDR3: CASSLGEASSGNTIYF
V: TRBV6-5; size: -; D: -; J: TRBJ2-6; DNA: TGTGCCATCCGGGGATCCGGGGCCAACGTCCTGACTTTC; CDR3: CAIRGSGANVLTF
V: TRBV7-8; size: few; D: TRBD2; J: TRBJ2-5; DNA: TGTGCCAGCAGCTTAGTGGGGACTAGCGGGACGTACCAAGAGACCCAGTACTTC; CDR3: CASSLVGTSGTYQETQYF
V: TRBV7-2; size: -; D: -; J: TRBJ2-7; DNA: TGTGCCAGCAGCTTAGCGGGCAACTCCTACGAGCAGTACTTC; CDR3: CASSLAGNSYEQYF